These T cell receptor beta chains were read from a single sample in a study of graft-versus-host responses after intestinal transplantation. Their recognized antigens are unknown. Some clones are missing from TCRdb's copy, which holds only in-frame ones; the method was immunoSEQ multiplex PCR. This sample has roughly 97,000 clones; roughly 90% occur once, and the top ten carry approximately 0.97%. This material consisted of unstimulated CD4+ T cells sorted from spleen or lymph node cells, taken before intestinal transplant. These receptor sequences come from a human donor who received an intestinal transplant. Both conserved end residues are part of each CDR3.

V gene: TRBV6-5
CDR3 protein: CASSYVGQKAFF

V gene: TRBV9
CDR3 protein: CASSVYGGGHDRSVASPLHF

V gene: TRBV19
CDR3 protein: CASSPPRTSFSPQHF

V gene: TRBV7-3
CDR3 protein: CASSLGPGLAYEQFF

V gene: TRBV6-4
CDR3 protein: CARLQNTGELFF

V gene: TRBV5-4
CDR3 protein: CASSLGLRGEQYF

V gene: TRBV7-2
CDR3 protein: CASSRDPLDGPGETQYF

V gene: TRBV5-4
CDR3 protein: CASSQAWESNEKLFF

V gene: TRBV6-1
CDR3 protein: CASSPDVGTGELFF

V gene: TRBV28
CDR3 protein: CASSSSLRGPYSNQPQHF

V gene: TRBV5-1
CDR3 protein: CASRDSRSYEQYF

V gene: TRBV7-7
CDR3 protein: CASSLGGYQGLEAFF

V gene: TRBV18
CDR3 protein: CASSTQPGQGSYEQYF

V gene: TRBV30
CDR3 protein: CAWSVQTIYF

V gene: TRBV19
CDR3 protein: CASSLLGGPNTGELFF

V gene: TRBV28
CDR3 protein: CASSRDRGLYYGYTF

V gene: TRBV20-1
CDR3 protein: CSASKKNIQYF

V gene: TRBV6-1
CDR3 protein: CASSAAGLAGKYF

V gene: TRBV11-1
CDR3 protein: CASSTPAGGEETQYF

V gene: TRBV5-5
CDR3 protein: CASRGTGSYEQYF

V gene: TRBV9
CDR3 protein: CASSRGLDRGDTQYF

V gene: TRBV30
CDR3 protein: CAWSNMHGYTF

V gene: TRBV19
CDR3 protein: CASSMDRGRYQPQHF

V gene: TRBV7-2
CDR3 protein: CASSLDLGQGIFSEQFF

V gene: TRBV6-5
CDR3 protein: CAVGPPGETQYF

V gene: TRBV2
CDR3 protein: CASSRLAGAPGEQFF

V gene: TRBV6-5
CDR3 protein: CASSNLQAHEQYF